What follows describes a single T cell receptor (beta chain). Its target is not known. A far larger clone is only one base removed, so a read error is likely. The study drew its donors from healthy HIV-negative adults without recent acute infections or vaccinations. The record originates from a study of shared clonotypes between healthy human individuals. CDR1 is WNHNN, CDR2 SYGVQD, per germline (reference sequence). This CDR3 is 13 amino acids long. V trimming: 6 bases; J trimming: 4 bases; junction bases outside the gene matches: 5. Approximately 30,000 T cell genomes, or about 320 ng DNA, went into unsorted PBMC replicate PCRs. Under the authors' procedure: ImmunoSEQ only sent back junction sequences with no quality scores, so filtering was done differently. The protocol was immunoSEQ multiplex PCR, while the TCRdb copy is restricted to in-frame clones and leaves out a portion. The V and J calls and clone size were taken over from that table, and D and trimming were inferred from the DNA. The data hold about half a million clones, with 70% to 85% observed a single time.

The study's findings and limits: The authors sampled blood alone, and tissue repertoires likely differ.

Specimen: PBMCs. The V gene is TRBV10-1, the J gene TRBJ1-1, with TRBD1 identical over 7 bases. The clonotype originates from a woman between 40 and 55 years old in good health. Some clones in this sample may be carry-over from other donors' samples. The CDR3 region is CASRQGTSTEAFF. The DNA of the CDR3 is TGCGCCAGCAGACAGGGGACGAGCACTGAAGCTTTCTTT.